The 18 T cell receptor beta chains below were found in one sample sequenced in a study of blood T cell repertoires in COVID-19. Assay: immunoSEQ multiplex PCR; the TCRdb copy retains only in-frame clones and omits some. The sample carries approximately 140,000 clones, roughly 84% recorded once. Sequenced input: peripheral blood. These receptor sequences come from a man between 65 and 85 years old with acute or convalescent COVID-19.

The chain joins TRBV5-1 to TRBJ2-2; 7 bases fit TRBD1. V gave up 4 bases and J gave up 8 bases; unmatched junction bases: 11. There are 15 residues in the CDR3. Germline CDR1 and CDR2: SGHRS and YFSETQ. In DNA, the CDR3 is TGCGCCAGCAGCCCGCGGACAGGCCAAAGTGGGGAGCTGTTTTTT. Its protein product is CASSPRTGQSGELFF.

J is TRBJ1-2 and V is TRBV29-1; 8 bases fit TRBD1. This CDR3 has 12 residues. The germline CDR1 and CDR2 sequences are SQVTM and ANQGSEA. V lost 4 bases, J lost 7 bases, and 5 bases stayed unmatched. The CDR3 loop reads CSVGQGSLGYTF. Here the CDR3 DNA reads TGCAGCGTTGGACAGGGGTCCCTTGGCTACACCTTC.

This clone is a singleton in its sample. The chain joins TRBV10-3 to TRBJ2-3; D perhaps matches TRBD2 (6 bases). CDR3 length: 16 amino acids. The V end lost 0 bases, the J end lost 4 bases, and 14 bases lay between the germline ends. The germline V gene has CDR1 ENHRY and CDR2 SYGVKD. The CDR3 DNA is TGTGCCATCAGTGAGTCGAGCCGGGAGAGGGCAGATACGCAGTATTTT. Its protein product is CAISESSRERADTQYF.

The chain is built from TRBV7-2 and TRBJ2-5; 14 bases map to TRBD2. CDR1 SGHTA and CDR2 FQGNSA come from the germline V gene. Trimming at V came to 5 bases and at J to 4 bases, leaving 6 bases not matched to a gene. This CDR3 contains 16 residues. The CDR3 sequence: CASSPQGLAGVETQYF. The CDR3 nucleotides read TGTGCCAGCAGCCCCCAGGGACTAGCGGGGGTAGAGACCCAGTACTTC.

This chain uses TRBV5-1 with TRBJ2-1, with 10 bases fitting TRBD2. The junction had 3 bases not matched to a gene; V was cut back by 3 bases and J by 3 bases. The germline CDR1 and CDR2 sequences are SGHRS and YFSETQ. The CDR3 length is 15 residues. The CDR3 sequence is CASSSGLADYNEQFF. The DNA for the CDR3 is TGCGCCAGCAGCTCCGGACTAGCGGACTACAATGAGCAGTTCTTC.

The rearrangement joins TRBV29-1 to TRBJ1-1, with D possibly matching TRBD1 (5 bases). The V gene's germline CDR1 is SQVTM and CDR2 ANQGSEA. V lost 7 bases and J lost 6, with 18 bases in between. The CDR3 has 13 residues. Here the CDR3 reads CSATGLGFAEAFF. The CDR3 bases are TGCAGCGCAACGGGACTTGGGTTTGCTGAAGCTTTCTTT.

This sequence joins TRBV5-3 and TRBJ1-2, with D perhaps matching TRBD1 (5 bases). TRBV5-3 is treated as an ORF (open reading frame) with a function not yet certain. V shed 2 bases and J shed 1 base, with 18 bases lying between them. The CDR3 runs to 17 residues. CDR3 sequence (DNA): TGTGCCAGAAGCTTCACCGGACATCCACCCTATAACTATGGCTACACCTTC. Encoded protein: CARSFTGHPPYNYGYTF.

The gene calls are TRBV28 and TRBJ2-7, with D perhaps TRBD1 (5 bases). Germline V gene data show CDR1 as MDHEN and CDR2 as SYDVKM. CDR3 length: 14 residues. Trimming pared 2 bases from V and 5 bases from J, leaving 13 bases between. The DNA of the CDR3 is TGTGCCAGCAGTTTAATTGCAGGGTTCCACGAGCAGTACTTC. It specifies CASSLIAGFHEQYF.

The genes are TRBV14 and TRBJ2-3; no definite D call. This CDR3 is 13 amino acids long. V gave up 2 bases and J gave up 4 bases, with 7 bases separating them. Germline CDR1 is SGHDN and CDR2 is FVKESK. CDR3 bases: TGTGCCAGCAGCCAATTAGTCTCAGATACGCAGTATTTT. Translation: CASSQLVSDTQYF.

This chain joins TRBV18 and TRBJ2-2, with 13 positions matching TRBD2. Germline CDR1 is KGHSH and CDR2 is LQKENI. The CDR3 is 17 amino acids. The J segment lost 0 bases and the V segment lost 3 bases, leaving 1 base of the junction unmatched. The CDR3 sequence: CASSPGLAGTNTGELFF. CDR3 in DNA: TGTGCCAGCTCACCGGGACTAGCGGGGACGAACACCGGGGAGCTGTTTTTT. Full variable domain (missing parts from reference TRBV18 and TRBJ2-2): NAGVMQNPRHLVRRRGQEARLRCSPMKGHSHVYWYRQLPEEGLKFMVYLQKENIIDESGMPKERFSAEFPKEGPSILRIQQVVRGDSAAYFCASSPGLAGTNTGELFFGEGSRLTVL.

This clone was recorded many times. The chain employs TRBV28 and TRBJ1-2, with D unclear. V was shortened by 10 bases and J by 5 bases, with 8 bases between the two germline ends. The CDR3 covers 10 residues. Germline values: CDR1 MDHEN, CDR2 SYDVKM. In DNA form, the CDR3 reads TGTGCCACCCAGCGTTATGGCTACACCTTC. It yields the protein CATQRYGYTF.

A few counts support this clone. The V gene is TRBV5-1, the J gene TRBJ2-6; D possibly corresponds to TRBD1 (6 bases). The CDR3 has 15 residues. The V end was cut by 4 bases, the J end by 4 bases, with 12 bases between. Germline V lookup: CDR1 SGHRS, CDR2 YFSETQ. The DNA of the CDR3 is TGCGCCAGCAGCACCCACAGGGACGGGGCCAACGTCCTGACTTTC. Residues: CASSTHRDGANVLTF.

Details on this clone: At one end the junction does not follow the germline gene, possibly because of a read error. The rearrangement joins TRBV20-1 to TRBJ1-4; 9 bases line up with TRBD1. Germline V gene lookup returns CDR1 DFQATT and CDR2 SNEGSKA (reference sequence). This CDR3 has 11 residues. This chain's CDR3 is CSARGTGRIAF. CDR3 sequence (DNA): TGCAGTGCTAGGGGGACAGGGAGAATTGCTTTT.

This rearrangement joins TRBV5-1 to TRBJ2-2; TRBD1 agrees at 7 bases. The CDR3 runs to 19 residues. CDR1 and CDR2 from the germline V gene are SGHRS and YFSETQ. J was trimmed by 0 bases and V by 0 bases; bases with no gene match: 11. The CDR3 is CASSLGLRGGLTNTGELFF. CDR3 DNA sequence: TGCGCCAGCAGCTTGGGATTGAGAGGGGGCTTGACGAACACCGGGGAGCTGTTTTTT.

The chain couples TRBV11-2 to TRBJ2-7; the match to TRBD2 covers 11 bases. Germline CDR1 and CDR2: SGHAT and FQNNGV. This CDR3 is 18 amino acids long. The V segment lost 5 bases and the J segment 5 bases; nucleotides outside the gene matches: 17. Here the CDR3 DNA reads TGTGCCAGCAGCCATGGGGGAGCCGCTAGCGGGAGGATCAACGAGCAGTACTTC. Its translation is CASSHGGAASGRINEQYF.

The rearrangement uses TRBV19 and TRBJ2-1, with a tentative D call TRBD2 (5 bases). Germline-derived CDR1 and CDR2 are LNHDA and SQIVND (reference sequence). Trimming pared 3 bases from V and 0 bases from J, leaving 9 bases between. The length of the CDR3 is 15 residues. The CDR3 sequence is CASSILGSSYNEQFF. The DNA of the CDR3 is TGTGCCAGTAGTATTCTAGGGAGCTCCTACAATGAGCAGTTCTTC.

This clone was detected only a few times. The chain joins TRBV5-1 to TRBJ1-3; 7 bases line up with TRBD1. The CDR3 extends over 15 amino acids. V gave up 0 bases and J gave up 2 bases; unmatched junction bases: 2. CDR1 and CDR2 from the germline V gene are SGHRS and YFSETQ. The DNA of the CDR3 is TGCGCCAGCAGCTTGGGAGGGACAGCTGGAAACACCATATATTTT. Translation: CASSLGGTAGNTIYF. Together with reference TRBV5-1 and TRBJ1-3, the CDR3 gives the full variable domain: KAGVTQTPRYLIKTRGQQVTLSCSPISGHRSVSWYQQTPGQGLQFLFEYFSETQRNKGNFPGRFSGRQFSNSRSEMNVSTLELGDSALYLCASSLGGTAGNTIYFGEGSWLTVV.

The V call is TRBV27, the J call TRBJ2-1; 9 bases fit TRBD1. V shed 2 bases and J 5 bases; nucleotides not matched to a gene: 4. CDR3 length equals 15 residues. The V gene's germline CDR1 is MNHEY and CDR2 SMNVEV (reference sequence). For the CDR3, the DNA is TGTGCCAGCAGTTTAGTGACAGGGGGGGACAATGAGCAGTTCTTC. This translates into CASSLVTGGDNEQFF.